A selection of T cell receptor beta chains follows, all from one sample in a study of T cell repertoires in cytomegalovirus infection. TCRdb independently ran MiXCR on the reads; one entry per CDR3 protein. In the table there are roughly 630,000 distinct CDR3 sequences, approximately 25% of which are singletons. Input material: CD8+ T cells from PBMCs. The receptors shown here come from a human donor in good health (CMV status not recorded). Some clones in this sample may be carry-over from other donors' samples. Both conserved end residues are part of each CDR3. D genes are given only for firm matches. Size tells how often a clone was seen (once, few, many) or the class of an expanded clone, and some rows leave it out.

D	size	V	J	DNA	CDR3
TRBD1	.	TRBV3-1	TRBJ1-1	TGTGCCAGCGCTCGGACAGGGACGAACACTGAAGCTTTCTTT	CASARTGTNTEAFF
.	.	TRBV14	TRBJ1-5	TGTGCCAGCAGCCAAGGTCCCAGTCAGCCCCAGCATTTT	CASSQGPSQPQHF
TRBD2	few	TRBV6-1	TRBJ2-5	TGTGCCAGCAGTCCTCCCACGGGGGGGCAGCAAGAGACCCAGTACTTC	CASSPPTGGQQETQYF
TRBD2	.	TRBV20-1	TRBJ2-7	TGCAGTGCTAGGGGAGGGCACACCCCTATCTACAAGCAGTACTTC	CSARGGHTPIYKQYF
.	few	TRBV6-1	TRBJ2-1	TGTGCCAGCAGCCCAGAGGTCAGCTCCTACAATGAGCAGTTCTTC	CASSPEVSSYNEQFF
TRBD1	.	TRBV7-6	TRBJ1-1	TGTGCCAGCAGCTTATCCGGGACAGGGGAAGCTTTCTTT	CASSLSGTGEAFF
.	many	TRBV7-8	TRBJ2-2	TGTGCCAGCAGCTTACCCGGGGCCGGGGAGCTGTTTTTT	CASSLPGAGELFF
.	few	TRBV6-2/TRBV6-3	TRBJ2-5	TGTGCCAGCAGTCCACCCGGGACGTTAGATCCAGAGACCCAGTACTTC	CASSPPGTLDPETQYF
TRBD1	once	TRBV29-1	TRBJ2-3	TGCAGCGTTGAGGGACAGGGGCCAGATACGCAGTATTTT	CSVEGQGPDTQYF
.	.	TRBV24-1	TRBJ2-1	TGTGCCACCAGTGGGCCAGTCTCCTACAATGAGCAGTTCTTC	CATSGPVSYNEQFF
.	.	TRBV2	TRBJ1-5	TGTGCCAGCAGTGAAGAAACAGGGCCTCAGCCCCAGCATTTT	CASSEETGPQPQHF
.	few	TRBV28	TRBJ2-2	TGTGCCGCCGGTTTTTTCACCGGGGAGCTGTTTTTT	CAAGFFTGELFF
.	many	TRBV7-9	TRBJ1-4	TGTGCCAGCAGCTACAACCCTCTTGAAAAACTGTTTTTT	CASSYNPLEKLFF
TRBD2	.	TRBV5-1	TRBJ2-1	TGCGCCAGCAGCACAACTAGCGGGGGGGCCTTATCCAATGAGCAGTTCTTC	CASSTTSGGALSNEQFF
.	.	TRBV10-2	TRBJ1-6	TGCGCCAGCAGTCAACAGGACAACAAAGGGCATTCACCCCTCCACTTT	CASSQQDNKGHSPLHF
.	few	TRBV3-1	TRBJ2-3	TGTGCCAGCAGCCAAGAAGAAGGTTTGGGGAGTTTCACAGATACGCAGTATTTT	CASSQEEGLGSFTDTQYF
.	.	TRBV6-5	TRBJ1-2	TGTGCCAGCTACGGAACAGGGTACTCTCATGGCTACACCTTC	CASYGTGYSHGYTF
TRBD1	many	TRBV14	TRBJ1-1	TGTGCCAGCAGCCAAAAGAGGGGACAGGGCACTGAAGCTTTCTTT	CASSQKRGQGTEAFF
TRBD1	many	TRBV27	TRBJ2-3	TGTGCCAGCAGTACCCGGGACAGGGCCTCAGATACGCAGTATTTT	CASSTRDRASDTQYF
TRBD1	few	TRBV5-1	TRBJ2-7	TGCGCCAGCAGCTTGGGATACTTCGGGACAGGTGCTCCCTACGAGCAGTACTTC	CASSLGYFGTGAPYEQYF
TRBD1	many	TRBV7-6	TRBJ1-6	TGTGCCAGCAGCTCCGGGACAGGGAGGTCACCCCTCCACTTT	CASSSGTGRSPLHF
.	.	TRBV7-2	TRBJ2-7	TGTGCCAGCAGCTTATGGGCGGACTGGAGCTCCTACGAGCAGTACTTC	CASSLWADWSSYEQYF
TRBD1	.	TRBV20-1	TRBJ2-2	TGCAGTGCCCATACAGGGGGCGTAGGCGACAACCCGACCACCGGGGAGCTGTTTTTT	CSAHTGGVGDNPTTGELFF
TRBD2	.	TRBV7-9	TRBJ2-5	TGTGCCAGCAGCTCTCCTCGAGCGGGGATACGAGAGACCCAGTACTTC	CASSSPRAGIRETQYF
.	many	TRBV12-3/TRBV12-4	TRBJ2-4	TGTGCCAGCAGTTTCACAGTGGGGTTTGACATTCAGTACTTC	CASSFTVGFDIQYF
.	many	TRBV4-1	TRBJ1-2	TGCGCCAGCAGCCAAGTAGGGGGTCATGGCTACACCTTC	CASSQVGGHGYTF
.	few	TRBV6-4	TRBJ2-1	TGTGCCAGCAGTGAGAGTTCCAGCCTAGGGTCGAGCAATGAGCAGTTCTTC	CASSESSSLGSSNEQFF
.	.	TRBV28	TRBJ2-2	TGTGCCAGCCGTCCCGGGACTGACCTGGAGCTGTTTTTT	CASRPGTDLELFF
.	few	TRBV6-4	TRBJ2-1	TGTGCCAGCAGTGTCGAGTCGAGCTCCTACAATGAGCAGTTCTTC	CASSVESSSYNEQFF
.	few	TRBV10-3	TRBJ2-2	TGTGCCATCAGTGAGTCGGAAGGACCGAACACCGGGGAGCTGTTTTTT	CAISESEGPNTGELFF
TRBD2	many	TRBV5-4	TRBJ2-3	TGTGCCAGCCTTGAGGCGAGCGGGGGAGAGGTAGATACGCAGTATTTT	CASLEASGGEVDTQYF
TRBD2	.	TRBV12-5	TRBJ2-5	TGTGCTAGTGGTCCCCAGGCGGGGGGCTTGCAGACCCAGTACTTC	CASGPQAGGLQTQYF
TRBD1	few	TRBV20-1	TRBJ1-2	TGCAGTGCTAGGCTCCGGGACAGGGGGCTAGGCTATGGCTACACCTTC	CSARLRDRGLGYGYTF
TRBD2	.	TRBV20-1	TRBJ2-5	TGCAGTGCCACAGGACTAGCGGTGACTAAAGAGACCCAGTACTTC	CSATGLAVTKETQYF
.	few	TRBV28	TRBJ2-4	TGTGCCAGCAGACCCCCGGGGACTGGGAACATTCAGTACTTC	CASRPPGTGNIQYF
.	many	TRBV12-3/TRBV12-4	TRBJ2-1	TGTGCCAGCAGTTTACCCGATTACAATGAGCAGTTCTTC	CASSLPDYNEQFF
.	.	TRBV7-6	TRBJ2-2	TGTGCCAGCAGCTTAGCGCTAGAATCCGGCACCGGGGAGCTGTTTTTT	CASSLALESGTGELFF
.	few	TRBV13	TRBJ2-3	TGTGCCAGCAGCTTATGGAGGAGCACAGATACGCAGTATTTT	CASSLWRSTDTQYF
.	many	TRBV12-3/TRBV12-4	TRBJ2-7	TGTGCCAGCAGTCCAGGGGACGAGCAGTACTTC	CASSPGDEQYF
.	few	TRBV5-1	TRBJ2-1	TGCGCCAGCAATTCGGCTGAGGGCTCCTACAATGAGCAGTTCTTC	CASNSAEGSYNEQFF
TRBD1	.	TRBV6-5	TRBJ1-2	TGTGCCAGCAGTCGACAGGGGGATGGCTACACCTTC	CASSRQGDGYTF
TRBD1	.	TRBV20-1	TRBJ2-2	TGCAGTGCTAGAGTCCGACAGGGGGAGGACCCTACCGGGGAGCTGTTTTTT	CSARVRQGEDPTGELFF
TRBD2	many	TRBV11-2	TRBJ2-5	TGTGCCAGCAGCACCCCCCGGGGTCTAGCGGGGAATCTTGCAGAGACCCAGTACTTC	CASSTPRGLAGNLAETQYF
.	few	TRBV20-1	TRBJ2-6	TGCAGTGCTAGAGATATTCACTCTGGGGCCAACGTCCTGACTTTC	CSARDIHSGANVLTF
.	many	TRBV25-1	TRBJ2-5	TGTGCCAGCACCGCCTGGAGTCCAGAGACCCAGTACTTC	CASTAWSPETQYF
.	many	TRBV6-5	TRBJ2-5	TGTGCCAGCAGTTACTCGGGACATCAGTCCCAGTACTTC	CASSYSGHQSQYF
TRBD1	many	TRBV7-2	TRBJ1-2	TGTGCCAGCAGGTACCGGGACAGGGACTATGGCTACACCTTC	CASRYRDRDYGYTF
.	few	TRBV20-1	TRBJ2-1	TGCAGTGCTACACAGAACAATGAGCAGTTCTTC	CSATQNNEQFF
.	.	TRBV6-1	TRBJ2-2	TGTGCCAGCAGTGGCTGGGGACTTAACACCGGGGAGCTGTTTTTT	CASSGWGLNTGELFF
TRBD2	.	TRBV20-1	TRBJ2-5	TGCAGTGCTAGAGTTTTTGGCGGGGGACTCCAAGAGACCCAGTACTTC	CSARVFGGGLQETQYF
TRBD1	.	TRBV12-3/TRBV12-4	TRBJ2-3	TGTGCCAACACCCGCAATGCAGGGGGCGGATCCTTCAGGAACTTT	CANTRNAGGGSFRNF
.	once	TRBV7-9	TRBJ2-4	.	CASSLVGEGNILYF
TRBD1	.	TRBV7-8	TRBJ2-2	TGTGCCAGCAGCCCGTACGCAGGGGGCCCCGGGGAGCTGTTTTTT	CASSPYAGGPGELFF
.	many	TRBV28	TRBJ1-5	TGTGCCAGCAGCGGACATTATAGCAATCAGCCCCAGCATTTT	CASSGHYSNQPQHF
TRBD2	.	TRBV29-1	TRBJ2-1	TGCAGCGTCTGGGGGGGGAGCGGGGGTCCTGAGCAGTTCTTC	CSVWGGSGGPEQFF
.	.	TRBV28	TRBJ2-1	TGTGCCAGCAGTACCCCTCCCCGGACAGTGGACTACAATGAGCAGTTCTTC	CASSTPPRTVDYNEQFF
.	.	TRBV6-2/TRBV6-3	TRBJ2-1	TGTGCCAGCACCGTGAGACAGGGAGGACACAATGAGCAGTTCTTC	CASTVRQGGHNEQFF
.	.	TRBV6-2/TRBV6-3	TRBJ2-1	TGTGCCAGCACTAAACGGATTACGTGGGGGGATGAGCAGTTCTTC	CASTKRITWGDEQFF